This TCR beta chain was identified in a study of shared clonotypes between healthy human individuals. The germline V gene has CDR1 MNHNS and CDR2 SASEGT. Losses at the gene ends were 4 bases for V and 9 bases for J; bases not matched to a gene: 13. This CDR3 has 16 residues. Method: immunoSEQ multiplex PCR; TCRdb's copy keeps in-frame clones and lacks some. The sample contains about 2.3 million clones, roughly 90% of which appear only once. This TCR derives from a man aged 18 to 29 in good health. Some clones in this sample may be carry-over from other donors' samples. This chain links TRBV6-1 with TRBJ2-1; 9 bases fit TRBD2. Sequenced sample: naive CD4+ T cells from PBMCs. The subset was: CD45RA+ positively selected. The CDR3 region is CASSASSSAGGAEQFF. The CDR3 region has the DNA TGTGCCAGCAGTGCATCATCCTCAGCGGGAGGAGCTGAGCAGTTCTTC.